This T cell receptor (beta chain) was sequenced for a study of cytomegalovirus exposure and HLA in healthy donors. CDR3 length: 15 residues. V lost 0 bases, J lost 3 bases, and 13 bases lay in between. In germline, CDR1 is SGDLS, CDR2 YYNGEE. With 60 Vbeta and 13 Jbeta primers, the PCR was carried out. Methods used by the authors: Roughly 9.9 million shared chains were among the about 80 million unique TCR beta chains that a later analysis counted. Clones were sequenced by immunoSEQ multiplex PCR, and TCRdb holds only the in-frame ones, with some missing. V, J and clone size reflect that table, while D and trimming were determined from the DNA. The table has around 140,000 clones, around four fifths seen once. Concerning this clone: Its target is not known.

Notes on the study in general: Upon later analysis, TCR association rates were observed to vary by HLA locus, being highest for DRB1 and lowest for HLA-C. What was likely a sequencing artifact was a cluster of highly shared sequence variants. It was reported that the classifier diagnosed cytomegalovirus status with high specificity and sensitivity in both the original and validation cohorts.

Material for sequencing was PBMCs. The clonotype comes from a man in his forties in good health and CMV-seronegative. The rearrangement uses TRBV9 and TRBJ2-7, with D maybe TRBD2 (6 bases). The CDR3 spells CASSVVPTGSYEQYF. CDR3 DNA sequence: TGTGCCAGCAGCGTAGTCCCGACCGGGAGCTACGAGCAGTACTTC.